This T cell receptor (beta chain) stems from a study of T cell repertoires in cytomegalovirus infection. The overall study: Carrying CMV and the relevant HLA type showed in public TCR beta signatures.

TCRdb reanalysed the reads using MiXCR and keeps one entry per CDR3 protein. The table records 150,000 to 180,000 distinct CDR3 sequences, roughly a quarter of them present only once. This clonotype was observed many times. This clonotype was sampled from a human donor in good health (CMV status not recorded). Some clones in this sample may be carry-over from other donors' samples. Sequencing input: PBMCs.

CDR3 sequence reads: CAGRGGVPTSGRARGLASEQFF. Here the CDR3 DNA reads TGTGCCGGTCGGGGCGGGGTACCGACTAGCGGGAGGGCTAGGGGCCTAGCAAGTGAGCAGTTCTTC. This sequence joins TRBV7-2 and TRBJ2-1; 14 bases fit TRBD2. Trimming at V came to 11 bases and at J to 9 bases, leaving 33 bases not matched to a gene. The CDR3 is made up of 22 amino acids. CDR1 is SGHTA, CDR2 FQGNSA, per germline.